The 27 T cell receptor beta chains reported below all come from one sample, sequenced in a study of T cells after yellow fever vaccination. Via MiXCR, TCRdb re-called the 5' RACE reads, giving one row per CDR3 protein. This sample carries a few hundred thousand distinct CDR3 sequences, approximately 13% of them seen once, and the ten largest clones take 3.2%. The sample here was CD4+ T cells sorted from PBMCs, taken 15 days after the yellow fever booster vaccination. The receptors come from a man younger than 35 who received the YFV17D yellow fever vaccine.

The sample holds a few counts of this clonotype. The chain employs TRBV6-1 and TRBJ2-3, with D possibly being TRBD1 (6 bases). Germline V gene lookup returns CDR1 MNHNS and CDR2 SASEGT. V was cut by 6 bases and J by 0 bases, with 13 bases left in between. This CDR3 region has 15 residues. CDR3 sequence reads: CASRWGLTSTDTQYF. The DNA of the CDR3 is TGTGCCAGCAGATGGGGGCTAACCAGCACAGATACGCAGTATTTT.

The rearrangement joins TRBV5-1 to TRBJ2-2; 9 bases fit TRBD1. J was trimmed by 4 bases and V by 0 bases; bases with no gene match: 1. The CDR3 has 15 residues. The germline V gene has CDR1 SGHRS and CDR2 YFSETQ. CDR3 nucleotides: TGCGCCAGCAGCTTGGAGGGACAGGGCACCGGGGAGCTGTTTTTT. Translation gives CASSLEGQGTGELFF. Full variable domain (missing parts from reference TRBV5-1 and TRBJ2-2): KAGVTQTPRYLIKTRGQQVTLSCSPISGHRSVSWYQQTPGQGLQFLFEYFSETQRNKGNFPGRFSGRQFSNSRSEMNVSTLELGDSALYLCASSLEGQGTGELFFGEGSRLTVL.

This clonotype has at least ten counts. The chain is built from TRBV6-5 and TRBJ2-2; TRBD2 matches at 8 bases. The CDR3 length is 16 residues. Germline CDR1 reads MNHEY; CDR2 reads SVGAGI. Trimming cost V 8 bases and J 6 bases; bases outside gene matches: 14. CDR3 amino acids: CASYRLSGGLAGELFF. The CDR3 nucleotides are TGTGCCAGCTATAGGTTGTCGGGGGGGCTGGCCGGGGAGCTGTTTTTT.

The chain carries TRBV27 and TRBJ2-1; 9 bases are shared with TRBD2. Germline V gene lookup returns CDR1 MNHEY and CDR2 SMNVEV (reference sequence). CDR3 length equals 15 residues. V lost 2 bases to trimming and J lost 7 bases; unmatched junction nucleotides: 6. The CDR3 bases are TGTGCCAGCAGTTTAATGCGGGGGGGCAGAAATGAGCAGTTCTTC. It is translated as CASSLMRGGRNEQFF.

The rearrangement joins TRBV20-1 to TRBJ1-4; D is ambiguous. Trimming took off 3 bases at V and 6 bases at J, with 11 bases between the two ends. The CDR3 is made up of 13 amino acids. CDR1 and CDR2 (germline): DFQATT, SNEGSKA (reference sequence). CDR3 nucleotides: TGCAGTGCTAGCGTCTTGGGTTATGAAAAACTGTTTTTT. As protein: CSASVLGYEKLFF.

In DNA, the CDR3 is TGCGCCAGCAGCCAAGAGCGGGGAAGTAATTCACCCCTCCACTTT. Its protein is CASSQERGSNSPLHF. The chain combines TRBV4-3 with TRBJ1-6; no clear D. V gave up 0 bases and J gave up 6 bases, with 9 bases separating them. Germline CDR1 reads LGHNA; CDR2 reads YSLEER. This CDR3 region has 15 residues.

This clonotype was seen only a few times. The rearrangement uses TRBV7-9 and TRBJ2-3; D is ambiguous. The V gene's germline CDR1 is SEHNR and CDR2 FQNEAQ (reference sequence). Deletions cut 6 bases from V and 2 bases from J, with 9 bases between. The CDR3 consists of 13 residues. The CDR3 DNA is TGTGCCAGCAGTTATGAAAACACAGATACGCAGTATTTT. It encodes CASSYENTDTQYF.

This clonotype was counted at least ten times. The rearrangement joins TRBV20-1 to TRBJ1-5, with D possibly TRBD1 on 6 matching bases. CDR1 and CDR2 (germline): DFQATT, SNEGSKA (reference sequence). CDR3 length equals 14 residues. The V end was cut by 1 base, the J end by 5 bases, with 12 bases between. The CDR3 DNA is TGCAGTGCTAGAGGGGTAGGGGGGTATCAGCCCCAGCATTTT. Its translation: CSARGVGGYQPQHF.

The V call is TRBV9, the J call TRBJ2-5; no clear D gene. The V gene's germline CDR1 is SGDLS and CDR2 YYNGEE. The V and J ends lost 0 bases and 5 bases respectively, with 8 bases between them. This CDR3 is 13 amino acids long. The CDR3 sequence: CASSVGAVETQYF. For the CDR3, the DNA is TGTGCCAGCAGCGTAGGGGCCGTGGAGACCCAGTACTTC.

This clonotype was seen repeatedly, ten times or more. The chain couples TRBV4-3 to TRBJ2-1; TRBD2 might be the D (6 bases). Germline V lookup: CDR1 LGHNA, CDR2 YSLEER. V shed 4 bases and J shed 7 bases, with 11 bases lying between them. The CDR3 runs 13 residues. The CDR3: CASSPFSGNEQFF. CDR3 coding DNA: TGCGCCAGCAGCCCCTTTAGCGGTAATGAGCAGTTCTTC.

This clonotype has a handful of counts. The chain links TRBV7-8 to TRBJ1-6, with D possibly matching TRBD1 (5 bases). Germline lookup yields CDR1 SGHVS and CDR2 FQNEAQ. The V and J ends lost 5 bases and 5 bases respectively, with 13 bases between them. The CDR3 runs to 15 residues. In nucleotides, the CDR3 is TGTGCCAGCAGCCGATCAGGGTTTGATAATTCACCCCTCCACTTT. Protein sequence: CASSRSGFDNSPLHF.

This clonotype has a handful of counts. The chain carries TRBV12-2 and TRBJ1-3. TRBV12-2 is recorded as a pseudogene. This CDR3 has 10 amino acids. The CDR3 DNA follows: TGTGCAAGTCGCTCAAACACCATATATTTT. Translated: CASRSNTIYF.

The chain has TRBV2 and TRBJ2-1; TRBD1 aligns across 9 bases. The CDR3 sequence is 15 residues long. CDR1 and CDR2 (germline): SNHLY, FYNNEI. After removal of 5 bases from V and 6 bases from J, the junction contained 8 bases not matched to a gene. CDR3 loop: CASSRGQGSGNEQFF. CDR3 in DNA: TGTGCCAGCAGTCGGGGACAGGGCTCCGGCAATGAGCAGTTCTTC.

A few counts support this clonotype. V gene TRBV6-6 combines with J gene TRBJ1-4; D is undetermined. Deletions cut 11 bases from V and 2 bases from J, with 9 bases between. Germline V gene data show CDR1 as MNHNY and CDR2 as SVGAGI (reference sequence). The CDR3 extends over 12 amino acids. CDR3 coding DNA: TGTGCCTCCCACGGCACTAATGAAAAACTGTTTTTT. Its protein product is CASHGTNEKLFF.

This clonotype has just a few counts. V and J are TRBV12-3 or TRBV12-4 and TRBJ2-2; no firm D call. The V gene lost 1 base and the J gene lost 7 bases, with 4 bases spanning the gap. The CDR3 is made up of 12 amino acids. This CDR3 is CASSLGYGELFF. CDR3 coding DNA: TGTGCCAGCAGTTTAGGATACGGGGAGCTGTTTTTT.

This chain joins TRBV7-2 and TRBJ2-1; D is unresolved. The V gene lost 5 bases and the J gene lost 5 bases, with 4 bases spanning the gap. Germline V lookup: CDR1 SGHTA, CDR2 FQGNSA. The CDR3 contains 11 residues. The CDR3, as DNA: TGTGCCAGCAGCCTCCACAATGAGCAGTTCTTC. It specifies CASSLHNEQFF.

The rearrangement links TRBV18 to TRBJ2-5, with D maybe TRBD2 (6 bases). CDR3 length equals 17 residues. The V end was cut by 1 base, the J end by 2 bases, with 17 bases between. Germline assignment: CDR1 KGHSH and CDR2 LQKENI. The CDR3 protein is CASSPLSSVGPQETQYF. DNA for the CDR3: TGTGCCAGCTCACCACTTTCTAGCGTCGGCCCGCAAGAGACCCAGTACTTC.

The V call is TRBV7-2, the J call TRBJ1-6; 7 nucleotides match TRBD1. Germline-derived CDR1 and CDR2 are SGHTA and FQGNSA. The CDR3 totals 15 residues. The junction had 6 bases not matched to a gene; V was cut back by 5 bases and J by 5 bases. The CDR3 DNA sequence: TGTGCCAGCAGCCCGCGACAGGGAGATAATTCACCCCTCCACTTT. This sequence encodes CASSPRQGDNSPLHF.

The table lists this clonotype with a few counts. The genes are TRBV7-2 and TRBJ2-5; 7 bases align to TRBD1. J lost 0 bases, V lost 6 bases, and 10 bases had no gene match. CDR1 SGHTA and CDR2 FQGNSA come from the germline V gene. The CDR3 is 16 amino acids. CDR3 loop: CASSQSRGNYQETQYF. The DNA for the CDR3 is TGTGCCAGCAGTCAAAGCAGGGGGAACTACCAAGAGACCCAGTACTTC.

This clonotype was counted between two and nine times. The chain recombines TRBV20-1 with TRBJ2-5; 10 bases agree with TRBD2. This CDR3 region has 15 residues. The V gene end was trimmed by 3 bases and the J gene end by 4 bases; junction bases not matched to a gene: 8. Germline V gives CDR1 DFQATT, CDR2 SNEGSKA (reference sequence). The CDR3 sequence: CSASPIAGGLETQYF. Here the CDR3 DNA reads TGCAGTGCTAGTCCGATAGCGGGGGGCCTAGAGACCCAGTACTTC.

This clonotype was counted between two and nine times. The J gene is TRBJ1-2, the V gene TRBV7-2, with D perhaps TRBD1 (6 bases). CDR1 SGHTA and CDR2 FQGNSA come from the germline V gene. The V and J ends lost 11 bases and 1 base respectively, with 17 bases between them. The CDR3 has 14 residues. CDR3 DNA sequence: TGTGCCGCCGCCGGGGACACGAGTAACTATGGCTACACCTTC. Translation gives CAAAGDTSNYGYTF.

This clonotype has a handful of counts. V and J are TRBV21-1 and TRBJ1-5; TRBD1 is the table's D call, not checked against the DNA. TRBV21-1 is described as a pseudogene. CDR3 size: 16 residues. The CDR3 region has the DNA TGTGCCAGCAGCAACTCGGGCAGGACGGGATGTCAGCCCCAGCATTTT. Residues: CASSNSGRTGCQPQHF.

Only a few counts were recorded for this clonotype. The V and J genes are TRBV6-5 and TRBJ1-2; a possible D gene is TRBD1 (6 bases). The CDR3 totals 15 residues. Germline assignment: CDR1 MNHEY and CDR2 SVGAGI. V was pared by 1 base and J by 3 bases, with 12 bases between. CDR3 amino acids: CASSYLDRSHYGYTF. In nucleotides, the CDR3 is TGTGCCAGCAGTTACTTGGACAGATCACACTATGGCTACACCTTC.

The table lists this clonotype with a few counts. The rearrangement joins TRBV27 to TRBJ2-2; TRBD1 matches 10 bases. Germline trimming cut 2 bases from V and 5 bases from J; bases unmatched to any gene: 2. The V gene's germline CDR1 is MNHEY and CDR2 SMNVEV (reference sequence). This CDR3 spans 15 amino acids. The CDR3 loop is CASSLGTGATGELFF. In DNA form, the CDR3 reads TGTGCCAGCAGTTTAGGGACAGGGGCAACCGGGGAGCTGTTTTTT.

This rearrangement joins TRBV7-2 to TRBJ1-2, with 7 nucleotides matching TRBD1. The J segment lost 7 bases and the V segment lost 2 bases, leaving 16 bases of the junction unmatched. Germline V gene lookup returns CDR1 SGHTA and CDR2 FQGNSA. This CDR3 spans 17 amino acids. For the CDR3, the DNA is TGTGCCAGCAGCTTACGTTCTCACACACAGGGGTCCCTTGGCTACACCTTC. It translates to CASSLRSHTQGSLGYTF.

The gene calls are TRBV5-1 and TRBJ2-2; a possible D gene is TRBD2 (6 bases). Per the germline V gene, CDR1 is SGHRS and CDR2 is YFSETQ. The CDR3 runs to 16 residues. V dropped 0 bases and J dropped 5 bases, with 14 bases sitting between them. The CDR3 loop is CASSLGSGGHTGELFF. CDR3 nucleotides: TGCGCCAGCAGCTTGGGGTCCGGGGGTCATACCGGGGAGCTGTTTTTT.

This clonotype has just a few counts. The chain links TRBV10-3 to TRBJ1-1; weak D call: TRBD1 (5 bases). V was cut by 4 bases and J by 6 bases, with 15 bases left in between. Germline assignment: CDR1 ENHRY and CDR2 SYGVKD. The length of the CDR3 is 14 residues. DNA for the CDR3: TGTGCCATCAGTGCCGCGGGGCTGGTAGCTGAAGCTTTCTTT. The encoded protein is CAISAAGLVAEAFF.